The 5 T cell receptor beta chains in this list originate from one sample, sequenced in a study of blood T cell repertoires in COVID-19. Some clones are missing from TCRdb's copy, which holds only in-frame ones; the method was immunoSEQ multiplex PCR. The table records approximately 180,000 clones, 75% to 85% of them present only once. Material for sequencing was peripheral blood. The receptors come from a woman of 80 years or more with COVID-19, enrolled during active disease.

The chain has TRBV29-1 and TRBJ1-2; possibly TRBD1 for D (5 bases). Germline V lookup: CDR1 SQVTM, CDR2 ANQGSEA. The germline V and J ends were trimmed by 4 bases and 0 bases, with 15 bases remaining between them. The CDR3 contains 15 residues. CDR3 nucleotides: TGCAGCGTTGGGGCGGACATTATTTCTAACTATGGCTACACCTTC. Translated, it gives CSVGADIISNYGYTF.

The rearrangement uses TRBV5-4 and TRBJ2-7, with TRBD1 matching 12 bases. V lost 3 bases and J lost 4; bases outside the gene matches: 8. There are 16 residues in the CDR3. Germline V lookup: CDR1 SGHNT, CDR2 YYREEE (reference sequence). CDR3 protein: CASSSPGQGARYEQYF. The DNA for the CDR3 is TGTGCCAGCAGCTCACCGGGACAGGGGGCACGATACGAGCAGTACTTC. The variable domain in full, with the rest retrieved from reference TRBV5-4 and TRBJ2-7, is ETGVTQSPTHLIKTRGQQVTLRCSSQSGHNTVSWYQQALGQGPQFIFQYYREEENGRGNFPPRFSGLQFPNYSSELNVNALELDDSALYLCASSSPGQGARYEQYFGPGTRLTVT.

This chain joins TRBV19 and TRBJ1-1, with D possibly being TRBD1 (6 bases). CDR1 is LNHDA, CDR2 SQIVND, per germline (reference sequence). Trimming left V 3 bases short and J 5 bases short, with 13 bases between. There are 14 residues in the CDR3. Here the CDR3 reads CASSMWGLGTEAFF. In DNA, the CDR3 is TGTGCCAGTAGTATGTGGGGGCTTGGAACTGAAGCTTTCTTT.

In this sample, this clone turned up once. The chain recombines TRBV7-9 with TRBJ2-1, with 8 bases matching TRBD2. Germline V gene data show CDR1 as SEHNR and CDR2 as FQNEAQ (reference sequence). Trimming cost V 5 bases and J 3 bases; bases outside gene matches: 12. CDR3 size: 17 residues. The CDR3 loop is CASSPKIRLAIYNEQFF. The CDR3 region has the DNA TGTGCCAGCAGCCCGAAAATACGACTAGCGATCTACAATGAGCAGTTCTTC.

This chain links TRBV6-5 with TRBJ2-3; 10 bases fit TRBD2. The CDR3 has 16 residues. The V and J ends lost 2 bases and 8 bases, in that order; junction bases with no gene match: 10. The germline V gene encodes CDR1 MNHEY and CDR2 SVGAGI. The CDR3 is CASSYGLAGVSGTQYF. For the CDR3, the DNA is TGTGCCAGCAGTTACGGGCTAGCGGGAGTTTCGGGTACGCAGTATTTT.